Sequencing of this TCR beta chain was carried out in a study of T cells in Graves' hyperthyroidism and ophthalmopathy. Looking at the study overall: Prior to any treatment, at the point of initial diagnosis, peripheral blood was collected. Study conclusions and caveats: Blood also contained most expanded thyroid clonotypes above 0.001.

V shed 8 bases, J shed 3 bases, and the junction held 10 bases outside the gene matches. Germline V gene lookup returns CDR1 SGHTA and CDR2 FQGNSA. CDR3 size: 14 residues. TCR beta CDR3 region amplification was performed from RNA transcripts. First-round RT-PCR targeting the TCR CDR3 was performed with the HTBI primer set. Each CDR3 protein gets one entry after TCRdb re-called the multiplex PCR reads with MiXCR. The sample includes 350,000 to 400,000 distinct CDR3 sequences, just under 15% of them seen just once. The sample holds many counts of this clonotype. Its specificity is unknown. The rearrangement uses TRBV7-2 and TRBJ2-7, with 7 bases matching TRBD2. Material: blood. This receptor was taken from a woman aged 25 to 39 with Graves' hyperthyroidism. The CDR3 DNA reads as TGTGCCAGCCATACTTGGGGGGAGGGCTACGAGCAGTACTTC. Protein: CASHTWGEGYEQYF.